The present TCR beta chain was sequenced within a study of OX40 agonist ivuxolimab in advanced cancers. The overall study: Among those treated, three patients had partial responses, one with hepatocellular carcinoma and two with cutaneous melanoma. Overall study results and limits: Dosing at 0.1 to 3.0 mg/kg was accompanied by clonal expansion of CD4+ and CD8+ blood T cells by week 6.

This CDR3 contains 12 residues. CDR1 is LGHNT, CDR2 FRNRAP, per germline. V lost 3 bases and J 4 bases, leaving 4 bases between the germline ends. Method: immunoSEQ multiplex PCR; TCRdb's copy keeps in-frame clones and lacks some. The data contain about 61,000 clones, roughly 86% of them seen just once; the ten biggest clones take up around 1.2%. In the case of this clone: Antigen unknown.

Sequenced here: CD4+ or CD8+ T cells sorted from blood, sampled in a trial of the OX40 agonist ivuxolimab. The chain links TRBV12-5 to TRBJ2-1; no reliable D call. The TCR originated in an adult with an advanced solid tumor such as melanoma, head and neck, liver or kidney cancer. CDR3 nucleotide sequence: TGTGCTAGTGGTTTTGGTTACAATGAGCAGTTCTTC. It specifies CASGFGYNEQFF.